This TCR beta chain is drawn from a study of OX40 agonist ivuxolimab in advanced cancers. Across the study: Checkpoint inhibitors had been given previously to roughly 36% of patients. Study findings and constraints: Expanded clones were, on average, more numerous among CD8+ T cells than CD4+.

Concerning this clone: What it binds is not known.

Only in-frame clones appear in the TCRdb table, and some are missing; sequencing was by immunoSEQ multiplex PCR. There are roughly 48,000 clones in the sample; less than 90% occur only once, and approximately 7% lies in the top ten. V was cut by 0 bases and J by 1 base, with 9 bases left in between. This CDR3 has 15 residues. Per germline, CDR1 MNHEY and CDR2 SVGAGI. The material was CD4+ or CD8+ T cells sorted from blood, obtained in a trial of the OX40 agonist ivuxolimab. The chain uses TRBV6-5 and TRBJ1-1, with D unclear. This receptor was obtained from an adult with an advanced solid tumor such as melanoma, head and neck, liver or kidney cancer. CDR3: CASSYSTVGNTEAFF. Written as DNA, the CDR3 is TGTGCCAGCAGTTACTCGACTGTAGGGAACACTGAAGCTTTCTTT.